Below are 7 T cell receptor beta chains sequenced from a single sample in a study of cytomegalovirus exposure and HLA in healthy donors. Primers included in the PCR were 60 Vbeta and 13 Jbeta primers. Produced via immunoSEQ multiplex PCR; TCRdb's table is partial and in-frame only. The data show fewer than 100,000 clones, roughly 85% seen once. Sequenced: PBMCs. All receptors derive from a female donor in good health and CMV-seronegative.

The genes are TRBV6-6 and TRBJ2-7; the D is unclear. V was pared by 6 bases and J by 4 bases, with 7 bases between. Germline loops: CDR1 MNHNY, CDR2 SVGAGI (reference sequence). The CDR3 length is 11 residues. CDR3 nucleotide sequence: TGTGCCAGCAGCCCACAGTACGAGCAGTACTTC. Translation gives CASSPQYEQYF.

Written as DNA, the CDR3 is TGTGCCAGCAGTGAAATCGCGGGGTCCACAGATACGCAGTATTTT. Protein product: CASSEIAGSTDTQYF. The genes are TRBV6-1 and TRBJ2-3; the D gene is possibly TRBD2 (6 bases). V gave up 2 bases and J gave up 2 bases, with 11 bases separating them. This CDR3 has 15 amino acids. Germline CDR1 and CDR2: MNHNS and SASEGT.

The chain uses TRBV18 and TRBJ1-4, with D uncertain. Trimming removed 4 bases at V and 3 bases at J, with 9 bases between. CDR1 is KGHSH and CDR2 is LQKENI in the germline V gene. The CDR3 contains 14 residues. The CDR3 sequence: CASSLQNPNEKLFF. DNA for the CDR3: TGTGCCAGCTCACTGCAGAATCCTAATGAAAAACTGTTTTTT.

This clone was recorded once. The chain has TRBV28 and TRBJ2-7; 8 nucleotides match TRBD2. This CDR3 comprises 13 residues. CDR1 and CDR2 (germline): MDHEN, SYDVKM. V shed 7 bases and J 0 bases; nucleotides not matched to a gene: 2. This chain's CDR3 is CASNSGSSYEQYF. The DNA of the CDR3 is TGTGCCAGCAACAGCGGGAGCTCCTACGAGCAGTACTTC.

This clone appeared a few times. This chain uses TRBV4-1 with TRBJ2-2, with 12 bases identical to TRBD2. With V trimmed by 0 bases and J by 4 bases, 9 bases remained unmatched. CDR3 length: 19 residues. The germline V gene has CDR1 MGHRA and CDR2 YSYEKL. The CDR3 region is CASSQEASGGARGTGELFF. CDR3 coding DNA: TGCGCCAGCAGCCAAGAGGCTAGCGGGGGGGCTCGGGGCACCGGGGAGCTGTTTTTT.

The genes are TRBV2 and TRBJ2-3, with TRBD2 matching 7 bases. The CDR3 consists of 16 residues. V lost 5 bases, J lost 2 bases, and 10 bases stayed unmatched. Germline V lookup: CDR1 SNHLY, CDR2 FYNNEI. CDR3 sequence: CASSKDRGVDTDTQYF. DNA for the CDR3: TGTGCCAGCAGTAAAGACCGGGGGGTCGACACAGATACGCAGTATTTT.

Here the CDR3 reads CASSVQAGSYGYTF. The CDR3 coding sequence is TGTGCCAGCAGCGTTCAGGCTGGAAGCTATGGCTACACCTTC. The chain links TRBV9 to TRBJ1-2, with D unclear. This CDR3 comprises 14 residues. Deletions cut 2 bases from V and 4 bases from J, with 12 bases between. Looked up from germline, CDR1 is SGDLS and CDR2 is YYNGEE.